Below are 2 T cell receptor beta chains sequenced from a single sample in a study of blood T cell repertoires in COVID-19. Clones were sequenced by immunoSEQ multiplex PCR, and TCRdb holds only the in-frame ones, with some missing. The sample includes some 350,000 clones, 90% of them seen just once. Input material: peripheral blood. The origin of the receptors is a man aged 18 to 29 with active or convalescent COVID-19.

This clone appeared once. The chain carries TRBV18 and TRBJ1-2; D is uncertain. V lost 2 bases, J lost 0 bases, and 7 bases lay in between. Per the germline V gene, CDR1 is KGHSH and CDR2 is LQKENI. The CDR3 length is 14 residues. The CDR3 DNA reads as TGTGCCAGCTCACCAGCCAGTGCTAACTATGGCTACACCTTC. Residues: CASSPASANYGYTF.

V usage is TRBV18 and J usage is TRBJ2-7; 8 nucleotides align to TRBD1. The CDR3 contains 14 residues. CDR1 and CDR2 (germline): KGHSH, LQKENI. J was trimmed by 3 bases and V by 3 bases; bases with no gene match: 4. The CDR3 DNA sequence: TGTGCCAGCTCACCGTCCGGGACAGGCTACGAGCAGTACTTC. It codes for CASSPSGTGYEQYF. The variable domain in full, with the rest retrieved from reference TRBV18 and TRBJ2-7, is NAGVMQNPRHLVRRRGQEARLRCSPMKGHSHVYWYRQLPEEGLKFMVYLQKENIIDESGMPKERFSAEFPKEGPSILRIQQVVRGDSAAYFCASSPSGTGYEQYFGPGTRLTVT.